This T cell receptor (beta chain) was profiled in a study of cytomegalovirus exposure and HLA in healthy donors. CDR3 length equals 14 residues. CDR1 is SNHLY and CDR2 is FYNNEI in the germline V gene. Unmatched junction bases numbered 11, after V lost 8 bases and J lost 8 bases. TCRdb's copy holds only in-frame clones and misses some; the assay was immunoSEQ multiplex PCR. In the table there are about 78,000 clones, 96% of which are singletons. What was sequenced was PBMCs. This TCR was sampled from a man between 18 and 29 years old in good health and CMV-seropositive. The V and J genes are TRBV2 and TRBJ1-4, with 7 bases that match TRBD1. CDR3 sequence: CASGGRGRFEKLFF. For the CDR3, the DNA is TGTGCCAGCGGCGGTAGGGGGCGATTCGAAAAACTGTTTTTT. The entire variable domain, with the rest obtained from reference TRBV2 and TRBJ1-4, is as follows: EPEVTQTPSHQVTQMGQEVILRCVPISNHLYFYWYRQILGQKVEFLVSFYNNEISEKSEIFDDQFSVERPDGSNFTLKIRSTKLEDSAMYFCASGGRGRFEKLFFGSGTQLSVL.